Listed below are T cell receptor beta chains from one sample, sequenced in a study of blood T cells in healthy people across ages. MiXCR was run by TCRdb on the 5' RACE reads, yielding one entry per CDR3 protein. Here the sample spans around 1.5 million distinct CDR3 sequences, approximately 42% being singletons. The sequencing input was blood. These receptors were collected from a woman under 30 in good health. The CDR3 runs from the conserved cysteine through the conserved F or W. The order of the fields is D gene, CDR3 length, V gene, clone size, J gene, CDR3 protein, CDR3 DNA. The D gene is left open where the match is weak. A clone size is listed for some rows: how often the clone was seen (once, few, many), or a class if it is expanded.

TRBD1	12	TRBV29-1	few	TRBJ2-7	CSFVTGGREQYF	TGCAGCTTCGTGACAGGGGGCCGCGAGCAGTACTTC
-	16	TRBV20-1	-	TRBJ1-5	CSARMGQPYSNQPQHF	TGCAGTGCTAGAATGGGTCAGCCATATAGCAATCAGCCCCAGCATTTT
TRBD2	16	TRBV7-9	-	TRBJ2-2	CASSPGRVTNTGELFF	TGTGCCAGCAGCCCGGGGAGGGTAACGAACACCGGGGAGCTGTTTTTT
-	14	TRBV27	few	TRBJ2-1	CASSHGTLYNEQFF	TGTGCCAGCAGTCACGGGACCTTATACAATGAGCAGTTCTTC
-	14	TRBV14	-	TRBJ1-1	CASSPRTGPNEAFF	TGTGCCAGCAGCCCCCGCACAGGGCCCAATGAAGCTTTCTTT
-	11	TRBV30	few	TRBJ1-1	CAWGVNTEAFF	TGTGCCTGGGGAGTGAACACTGAAGCTTTCTTT
TRBD1	11	TRBV20-1	-	TRBJ2-1	CSAKQGSEQFF	TGCAGTGCTAAACAGGGGAGTGAGCAGTTCTTC
TRBD1	14	TRBV5-1	-	TRBJ1-2	CASSSGQGADGYTF	TGCGCCAGCAGCTCAGGACAGGGGGCCGATGGCTACACCTTC
-	14	TRBV12-3/TRBV12-4	-	TRBJ1-5	CASSSGREYEPQHF	TGTGCCAGCAGTTCGGGACGGGAATATGAGCCCCAGCATTTT
-	11	TRBV20-1	-	TRBJ2-7	CSAPASYEQYF	TGCAGTGCCCCGGCTTCCTACGAGCAGTACTTC
-	13	TRBV3-1	-	TRBJ2-4	CASTSGGKNIQYF	TGTGCCAGCACCAGCGGTGGCAAAAACATTCAGTACTTC
-	15	TRBV12-3/TRBV12-4	-	TRBJ2-7	CASSSIVISSYEQYF	TGTGCCAGCAGCTCAATCGTAATTAGCTCCTACGAGCAGTACTTC
-	15	TRBV3-1	-	TRBJ2-7	CASSQDIQGSYEQYF	TGTGCCAGCAGCCAAGATATACAGGGTTCCTACGAGCAGTACTTC
-	11	TRBV20-1	few	TRBJ1-1	CSAPADAEAFF	TGCAGTGCTCCTGCGGACGCTGAAGCTTTCTTT
-	12	TRBV20-1	few	TRBJ1-1	CSASWGVTEAFF	TGCAGTGCTAGTTGGGGGGTCACTGAAGCTTTCTTT
TRBD1	16	TRBV6-1	-	TRBJ2-3	CASSTTQGMGTDTQYF	TGTGCCAGCAGTACTACACAGGGGATGGGCACAGATACGCAGTATTTT
TRBD1	18	TRBV13	-	TRBJ1-2	CASSSRQGTRKFNYGYTF	TGTGCCAGCAGCTCACGACAGGGGACTAGAAAGTTTAACTATGGCTACACCTTC
TRBD1	14	TRBV29-1	-	TRBJ2-3	CSAGRQGSADTQYF	TGCAGCGCTGGTCGACAGGGGAGCGCAGATACGCAGTATTTT
-	14	TRBV3-1	few	TRBJ2-7	CASSQRLATYEQYF	TGTGCCAGCAGCCAAAGGCTGGCGACCTACGAGCAGTACTTC
TRBD2	16	TRBV20-1	-	TRBJ2-3	CSAKKPGLAGTDTQYF	TGCAGTGCTAAAAAACCGGGACTAGCGGGCACAGATACGCAGTATTTT
-	13	TRBV2	-	TRBJ1-5	CASGGGSWGSQHF	TGTGCCAGCGGGGGAGGCTCCTGGGGGTCCCAGCATTTT
-	13	TRBV7-9	-	TRBJ2-3	CASSSGWVDTQYF	TGTGCCAGCAGCTCGGGCTGGGTGGATACGCAGTATTTT
-	16	TRBV10-3	-	TRBJ2-3	CAISEKDRTSTDTQYF	TGTGCCATCAGTGAGAAGGACAGAACTAGCACAGATACGCAGTATTTT
TRBD1	16	TRBV25-1	-	TRBJ2-1	CASSVRDRRLGNEQFF	TGTGCCAGCAGTGTACGGGACAGGCGATTGGGAAATGAGCAGTTCTTC
-	13	TRBV6-2/TRBV6-3	-	TRBJ1-2	CASSYGTEYGYTF	TGTGCCAGCAGTTACGGGACGGAGTATGGCTACACCTTC
TRBD2	18	TRBV6-1	-	TRBJ2-2	CASSRELWGLGGTGELFF	TGTGCCAGCAGTCGCGAGTTGTGGGGACTAGGGGGCACCGGGGAGCTGTTTTTT
-	16	TRBV5-1	-	TRBJ1-2	CASSLALGRGGDGYTF	TGCGCCAGCAGCTTGGCGCTGGGACGGGGCGGAGATGGCTACACCTTC
TRBD1	15	TRBV7-2	-	TRBJ2-7	CASSLGQGRFYEQYF	TGTGCCAGCAGCTTAGGACAGGGTCGATTCTACGAGCAGTACTTC
-	15	TRBV7-9	-	TRBJ2-7	CASSLVGRGTYEQYF	TGTGCCAGCAGCTTAGTGGGGAGAGGCACCTACGAGCAGTACTTC
TRBD1	14	TRBV24-1	-	TRBJ2-7	CATSDRTGFREQYF	TGTGCCACCAGTGACCGGACAGGGTTCAGGGAGCAGTACTTC
-	15	TRBV6-5	many	TRBJ1-1	CASSYSINGNTEAFF	TGTGCCAGCAGTTACTCGATTAACGGGAACACTGAAGCTTTCTTT
TRBD1	14	TRBV20-1	once	TRBJ2-1	CSAKRTGGHNEQFF	TGCAGTGCGAAAAGGACAGGGGGGCACAATGAGCAGTTCTTC
-	15	TRBV7-2	once	TRBJ2-1	CASSPRWREINEQFF	TGTGCCAGCAGCCCTAGGTGGCGGGAAATCAATGAGCAGTTCTTC
-	15	TRBV6-5	-	TRBJ2-5	CASSYVVGELETQYF	TGTGCCAGCAGTTACGTGGTTGGCGAGCTGGAGACCCAGTACTTC
-	15	TRBV5-6	-	TRBJ1-1	CASSLGGGAFTEAFF	TGTGCCAGCAGCTTGGGGGGGGGCGCGTTTACTGAAGCTTTCTTT
TRBD1	15	TRBV15	few	TRBJ2-3	CATSSQQGIADTQYF	TGTGCCACCAGCAGTCAACAGGGGATTGCAGATACGCAGTATTTT
-	13	TRBV5-1	-	TRBJ2-4	CASSPRTANIQYF	TGCGCCAGCAGTCCCCGGACAGCAAACATTCAGTACTTC
TRBD2	15	TRBV6-1	-	TRBJ2-1	CASKGLAAAYNEQFF	TGTGCCAGCAAGGGACTAGCGGCAGCCTACAATGAGCAGTTCTTC
-	17	TRBV25-1	-	TRBJ2-5	CASSEYGYGGSKETQYF	TGTGCCAGCAGTGAATATGGGTATGGGGGTAGCAAAGAGACCCAGTACTTC
-	14	TRBV7-9	-	TRBJ1-2	CASSIRPAIYGYTF	TGTGCCAGCAGCATTAGGCCGGCAATCTATGGCTACACCTTC
TRBD2	16	TRBV6-1	-	TRBJ2-5	CASSEHGLAGFLTQYF	TGTGCCAGCAGTGAACATGGACTAGCGGGCTTCCTAACCCAGTACTTC
-	15	TRBV2	-	TRBJ1-5	CASSATGRSNQPQHF	TGTGCCAGCAGTGCGACAGGAAGAAGCAATCAGCCCCAGCATTTT
TRBD2	17	TRBV25-1	-	TRBJ2-5	CASSPGTSGRVGETQYF	TGTGCCAGCAGTCCCGGGACTAGCGGGAGGGTAGGGGAGACCCAGTACTTC
-	12	TRBV2	-	TRBJ2-5	CASKSGQETQYF	TGTGCCAGCAAGTCAGGACAAGAGACCCAGTACTTC
-	9	TRBV7-2	-	TRBJ2-5	CARGETQYF	TGTGCCAGAGGAGAGACCCAGTACTTC
TRBD2	17	TRBV6-2/TRBV6-3	-	TRBJ2-3	CASSPQRSGIRTDTQYF	TGTGCCAGCAGTCCACAGCGGAGCGGGATTCGCACAGATACGCAGTATTTT
-	12	TRBV27	-	TRBJ1-2	CASSLRGNGYTF	TGTGCCAGCAGTTTGAGGGGGAATGGCTACACCTTC
TRBD1	14	TRBV7-9	few	TRBJ2-3	CASLGQGYTDTQYF	TGTGCCAGCTTGGGACAGGGATACACAGATACGCAGTATTTT
-	15	TRBV25-1	-	TRBJ2-3	CASSEQDVWTDTQYF	TGTGCCAGCAGCGAGCAGGACGTTTGGACAGATACGCAGTATTTT
-	13	TRBV28	-	TRBJ1-1	CASTQGVGTEAFF	TGTGCCAGCACTCAAGGGGTGGGCACTGAAGCTTTCTTT
TRBD1	15	TRBV10-3	-	TRBJ2-1	CAVKDRGDSYNEQFF	TGTGCCGTCAAGGACAGGGGGGACTCCTACAATGAGCAGTTCTTC
-	16	TRBV3-1	-	TRBJ2-5	CASSHPITRGSYEQYF	TGTGCCAGCAGCCATCCAATCACCAGGGGCAGCTATGAGCAGTACTTC